These 9 T cell receptor beta chains share one sample of origin, sequenced in a study of neurological immune-mediated disorders. Each CDR3 protein gets one entry after TCRdb re-called the 5' RACE reads with MiXCR. Seen here are 27,000 or so distinct CDR3 sequences, 2.5% to 4% observed once, and the top ten hold less than 9%. The material sequenced was PBMCs. Receptors originate from a young woman with multiple sclerosis.

This clonotype has at least ten counts. J is TRBJ1-1 and V is TRBV12-3 or TRBV12-4; possibly TRBD1 for D (5 bases). The ends were cut back, 2 bases at V and 8 bases at J, with 9 bases in the middle. CDR3 length: 12 amino acids. The CDR3: CASSLWGTEAFF. In DNA, the CDR3 is TGTGCCAGCAGTTTATGGGGGACCGAAGCTTTCTTT.

This clonotype was detected many times. CDR3 amino acids: CSARDLDRANTGELFF. CDR3 bases: TGCAGTGCTAGAGACCTGGACAGGGCAAACACCGGGGAGCTGTTTTTT. This chain joins TRBV20-1 and TRBJ2-2; 8 bases match TRBD1. CDR1 is DFQATT and CDR2 is SNEGSKA in the germline V gene (reference sequence). The CDR3 consists of 16 residues. After removal of 0 bases from V and 2 bases from J, the junction contained 5 bases not matched to a gene.

By share, this clonotype ranks as medium-sized. The rearrangement joins TRBV20-1 to TRBJ1-1; D unresolved. The V gene lost 0 bases and the J gene lost 3 bases, with 17 bases spanning the gap. CDR3 length: 16 amino acids. Germline V gene lookup returns CDR1 DFQATT and CDR2 SNEGSKA (reference sequence). In DNA form, the CDR3 reads TGCAGTGCTAGAGAACCCCCCCGGGGTGTAGACACTGAAGCTTTCTTT. Encoded protein: CSAREPPRGVDTEAFF.

This clonotype was found many times. The chain couples TRBV11-3 to TRBJ2-1, with D possibly being TRBD2 (6 bases). From germline, CDR1 is SGHNT and CDR2 YENEEA. The CDR3 has 16 amino acids. V lost 3 bases and J 4 bases, leaving 16 bases between the germline ends. The CDR3 sequence: CASSFNGVGGYNEQFF. The CDR3, as DNA: TGTGCCAGCAGCTTTAACGGAGTGGGGGGTTACAATGAGCAGTTCTTC.

By sample share, this clonotype is medium-sized. CDR3 in amino acids: CASSRDRGGEQYF. The CDR3 DNA follows: TGTGCCAGCAGTCGGGACAGGGGGGGAGAGCAGTACTTC. The genes are TRBV5-6 and TRBJ2-7, with 11 bases aligning to TRBD1. Germline loops: CDR1 SGHDT, CDR2 YYEEEE. V trimming: 5 bases; J trimming: 7 bases; junction bases outside the gene matches: 5. This CDR3 spans 13 amino acids.

This clonotype was observed many times. This chain connects TRBV20-1 to TRBJ2-3; D ambiguous. Per germline, CDR1 DFQATT and CDR2 SNEGSKA (reference sequence). This CDR3 is 13 amino acids long. Trimming cost V 2 bases and J 6 bases, with 12 bases left between them. The CDR3 reads CSARIPPRDTQYF. The CDR3 bases are TGCAGTGCTAGAATTCCACCCCGGGATACGCAGTATTTT.

This clonotype was observed many times. The V call is TRBV4-2, the J call TRBJ2-5; the D gene is possibly TRBD2 (7 bases). Germline CDR1 LGHNA, CDR2 YNFKEQ. The CDR3 runs to 16 residues. Trimming left V 0 bases short and J 4 bases short, with 15 bases between. The CDR3 DNA reads TGTGCCAGCAGCCAAGAGATCGAGGGGGGGCGAGAGACCCAGTACTTC. This translates into CASSQEIEGGRETQYF.

This clonotype showed up many times. V usage is TRBV5-1 and J usage is TRBJ1-6; no reliable D call. The CDR3 extends over 15 amino acids. Germline CDR1 reads SGHRS; CDR2 reads YFSETQ. V was trimmed by 3 bases and J by 0 bases, leaving 7 bases between them. CDR3 residues: CASSSVSSYNSPLHF. CDR3 DNA: TGCGCCAGCAGCTCGGTTAGCTCCTATAATTCACCCCTCCACTTT.

To note about this clonotype: Possible read error: a much larger clone is one base away. The chain is built from TRBV20-1 and TRBJ2-2; TRBD2 aligns across 13 bases. Unmatched junction bases numbered 8, after V lost 3 bases and J lost 7 bases. The CDR3 contains 16 residues. Looked up from germline, CDR1 is DFQATT and CDR2 is SNEGSKA (reference sequence). In DNA, the CDR3 is TGCAGTGCTAGGGAGGGGACTAGCGGGAATGTCGGGGAGCTGTTTTTT. Protein sequence: CSAREGTSGNVGELFF.